This T cell receptor (beta chain) originates from a study of cytomegalovirus exposure and HLA in healthy donors. The study's findings and limits: Cytomegalovirus-associated status was assigned to about 180 TCR beta chains. Usually a TCR sequence was rare, but some public TCRs were found in many donors. According to a subsequent analysis, TCR clusters identified in the first cohort showed a tendency to co-occur across the approximately 120 validation repertoires.

The method was immunoSEQ multiplex PCR; TCRdb's version includes in-frame clones alone and lacks a portion of them. This table has more than 110,000 clones, about 95% appearing once. Regarding this clone: The antigen remains undetermined.

This CDR3 comprises 15 residues. V gave up 4 bases and J gave up 0 bases, with 12 bases separating them. The germline V gene encodes CDR1 MGHRA and CDR2 YSYEKL. Sequencing was carried out using PBMCs. The origin of this receptor is a man aged 18 to 35 in good health and CMV-seropositive. The V gene is TRBV4-1, the J gene TRBJ1-2; perhaps TRBD1 as D (5 bases). The CDR3 nucleotides read TGCGCCAGCAGCCTTGGAGGGACGGCTAACTATGGCTACACCTTC. Translation: CASSLGGTANYGYTF.